This TCR beta chain was sequenced in a study of neurological immune-mediated disorders. The CDR3 spans 13 residues. Deletions cut 4 bases from V and 5 bases from J, with 12 bases between. The germline CDR1 and CDR2 sequences are SGHRS and YFSETQ. This clonotype was recorded many times. Its antigen remains unidentified. For the unsorted libraries, 2 million PBMCs stored at -80 C served as input. The cDNA was generated by 5'RACE with 10-nucleotide random UMIs. MiXCR, applied by TCRdb to the 5' RACE reads, yields one record per CDR3 protein. The data hold about 88,000 distinct CDR3 sequences, with around 3.3% observed a single time. Notes on the study in general: HTLV-1-associated myelopathy had the most TCR clonal expansion, while multiple sclerosis had the least, a level that fell below healthy controls. The study found no CDR3 amino acid sequences shared by expanded clones across subjects, suggesting private repertoires in all groups.

This clonotype was sampled from a woman aged 18-30 years with multiple sclerosis. The chain couples TRBV5-1 to TRBJ1-2; D not resolved. Input material: PBMCs. The CDR3 region is CASSQDRPYGYTF. In DNA form, the CDR3 reads TGCGCCAGCAGCCAAGACCGACCTTATGGCTACACCTTC.